This T cell receptor beta chain stems from a study of tumor-infiltrating lymphocytes in primary liver carcinoma. CDR3 length equals 17 residues. Germline lookup yields CDR1 SQVTM and CDR2 ANQGSEA. Total RNA (roughly 530 ng) served as template for TCR beta cDNA synthesis primed by a constant-region primer. Libraries covering TCR beta were generated through three nested multiplex PCR rounds (using a slightly modified ARM-PCR). Rounds one and two of PCR, each of 10 cycles, were primed with TRBV1-TRBV30 forward primers and a C-beta reverse primer. TCRdb independently ran MiXCR on the multiplex PCR reads; one entry per CDR3 protein. The sample holds under 50,000 distinct CDR3 sequences; less than 85% are singletons and the top ten take less than 30%. In regard to this clonotype: Its antigen is as yet unknown. One end of the junction fails to match germline, which may point to a read error.

Both RNA and DNA were isolated together from around 20-30 mg of bulk tissue that had not been sorted. Five separate regions per tumor were sampled. Study-wide findings and caveats: Found in all five tumor regions were only about 7.5-25% of top clones.

The receptor comes from a man aged 35 to 55 with primary liver carcinoma and hepatitis B virus infection. Specimen: liver tumor tissue from sampling region 5. As to subset: tumor region T5, tumor centre. The gene calls are TRBV29-1 and TRBJ2-1, with D possibly called TRBD1 or TRBD2 (5 bases each). The CDR3 loop reads CSVGGYLASATYNEQFF. The CDR3 DNA is TGCAGCGTTGGGGGGTATCTTGCATCGGCGACCTACAATGAACAGTTCTTC.